Below are 24 T cell receptor beta chains sequenced from a single sample in a study of response to subunit inactivated influenza vaccine. In TCRdb, the RT-PCR reads were re-called with MiXCR into one record per CDR3 protein. The data contain 650,000 to 700,000 distinct CDR3 sequences, 15% to 18% of them singletons. The specimen comprised PBMCs from blood, sampled less than 13 days after vaccination. The source is a man aged 45-65 years who received an inactivated influenza vaccine.

This clonotype was picked up one time. The genes are TRBV7-2 and TRBJ1-1; TRBD1 might be the D (5 bases). V lost 3 bases and J 4 bases, leaving 15 bases between the germline ends. Germline V gene sequence: CDR1 SGHTA, CDR2 FQGNSA. The CDR3 is made up of 15 amino acids. The DNA of the CDR3 is TGTGCCAGCAGCTTTCAGTCCGGGGGAACCACTGAAGCTTTCTTT. The encoded protein is CASSFQSGGTTEAFF.

This sequence joins TRBV5-6 and TRBJ2-4, with a possible D match to TRBD1 (5 bases). This CDR3 is 15 amino acids long. Trimming pared 2 bases from V and 3 bases from J, leaving 12 bases between. Germline V CDR1 and CDR2: SGHDT, YYEEEE. The CDR3 sequence: CASSLGQGVKNIQYF. CDR3 bases: TGTGCCAGCAGCTTAGGTCAAGGGGTCAAAAACATTCAGTACTTC.

This clonotype showed up many times. The V call is TRBV28, the J call TRBJ2-1; D gene uncertain. Per germline, CDR1 MDHEN and CDR2 SYDVKM. This CDR3 comprises 16 residues. Trimming removed 6 bases from V and 1 base from J, with 16 bases in between. CDR3 nucleotide sequence: TGTGCCAGCAGCACCGAAGACTGGATATCCTACAATGAGCAGTTCTTC. Its translation: CASSTEDWISYNEQFF.

This clonotype appeared many times. The gene calls are TRBV7-2 and TRBJ2-1; a weak D match, TRBD1 (5 bases). The CDR3 is 13 residues long. The V end was cut by 5 bases, the J end by 7 bases, with 12 bases between. Germline loops: CDR1 SGHTA, CDR2 FQGNSA. The CDR3 DNA sequence: TGTGCCAGCAGCCCCTGGGGCGTGAATGAGCAGTTCTTC. It codes for CASSPWGVNEQFF.

V usage is TRBV12-3 or TRBV12-4 and J usage is TRBJ2-7; maybe TRBD1 (6 bases). The CDR3 is 12 amino acids. V lost 7 bases, J lost 5 bases, and 12 bases lay in between. CDR3 protein: CASTDWTDEQYF. CDR3 in DNA: TGTGCCAGCACCGATTGGACAGACGAGCAGTACTTC.

This clonotype has a handful of counts. The chain uses TRBV29-1 and TRBJ2-6, with unresolved D. The CDR3 spans 12 residues. V dropped 5 bases and J dropped 4 bases, with 6 bases sitting between them. Germline assignment: CDR1 SQVTM and CDR2 ANQGSEA. CDR3 residues: CSVWGGANVLTF. The CDR3 DNA sequence: TGCAGCGTTTGGGGAGGGGCCAACGTCCTGACTTTC.

This clonotype was seen a handful of times. This chain links TRBV12-3 or TRBV12-4 with TRBJ2-1; D unclear. Between the trimmed V and J ends, which lost 3 bases and 6 bases, there was a span of 9 bases. The CDR3 runs to 13 residues. As DNA, the CDR3 is TGTGCCAGCAGTTTTGGGCCCTCCAATGAGCAGTTCTTC. Amino acid sequence: CASSFGPSNEQFF.

This chain links TRBV11-2 with TRBJ2-1; TRBD2 agrees at 8 bases. The CDR3 runs to 14 residues. V lost 1 base and J lost 8; bases outside the gene matches: 4. Germline CDR1 is SGHAT and CDR2 is FQNNGV. CDR3 DNA sequence: TGTGCCAGCAGCTTAGGACGGACTAGCCATGAGCAGTTCTTC. Residues: CASSLGRTSHEQFF. The entire variable domain, with the rest obtained from reference TRBV11-2 and TRBJ2-1, is as follows: EAGVAQSPRYKIIEKRQSVAFWCNPISGHATLYWYQQILGQGPKLLIQFQNNGVVDDSQLPKDRFSAERLKGVDSTLKIQPAKLEDSAVYLCASSLGRTSHEQFFGPGTRLTVL.

This sequence joins TRBV4-3 and TRBJ2-1; D is tentatively TRBD1 or TRBD2 (5 bases each). CDR1 LGHNA and CDR2 YSLEER come from the germline V gene. The CDR3 is 15 amino acids. V lost 3 bases and J lost 7, with 16 bases in between. The CDR3 DNA is TGCGCCAGCAGCCAGGGACGGACCCTTTGGAATGAGCAGTTCTTC. Encoded protein: CASSQGRTLWNEQFF.

The V and J genes are TRBV6-5 and TRBJ2-1; 9 bases match TRBD1. V lost 3 bases and J lost 9; bases outside the gene matches: 3. The germline CDR1 and CDR2 sequences are MNHEY and SVGAGI. The CDR3 runs 13 residues. The CDR3 DNA reads TGTGCCAGCAGTTATGGGACAGGGATTGAGCAGTTCTTC. This encodes CASSYGTGIEQFF.

In this sample, this clonotype turned up many times. V is TRBV6-5 and J is TRBJ2-3, with unresolved D. Per germline, CDR1 MNHEY and CDR2 SVGAGI. V shed 0 bases and J shed 5 bases, with 12 bases lying between them. CDR3 length: 15 residues. The CDR3 DNA follows: TGTGCCAGCAGTTACTCGATTGGTGGGATAGATACGCAGTATTTT. The encoded protein is CASSYSIGGIDTQYF.

In this sample, this clonotype turned up once. This chain links TRBV5-4 with TRBJ2-5, with 7 nucleotides matching TRBD1. V gave up 10 bases and J gave up 1 base; unmatched junction bases: 4. Germline V CDR1 and CDR2: SGHNT, YYREEE (reference sequence). The CDR3 has 12 amino acids. For the CDR3, the DNA is TGTGCCTGGGGGACAGCCCAAGAGACCCAGTACTTC. It translates to CAWGTAQETQYF.

V gene TRBV5-6 combines with J gene TRBJ2-7, with unresolved D. Germline lookup yields CDR1 SGHDT and CDR2 YYEEEE. Trimming left V 1 base short and J 3 bases short, with 14 bases between. The CDR3 runs to 15 residues. The CDR3 region has the DNA TGTGCCAGCAGCTTGAGGGCGTGGGGAAACTACGAGCAGTACTTC. Residues: CASSLRAWGNYEQYF.

The rearrangement uses TRBV6-2 or TRBV6-3 and TRBJ2-5, with D perhaps matching TRBD2 (6 bases). V was shortened by 0 bases and J by 3 bases, with 14 bases between the two germline ends. The CDR3 is made up of 16 amino acids. Germline values: CDR1 MNHEY, CDR2 SVGEGT. CDR3 protein: CASSYSRGRVEETQYF. The CDR3 coding sequence is TGTGCCAGCAGTTACTCACGGGGGAGAGTAGAAGAGACCCAGTACTTC.

This clonotype was seen repeatedly, ten times or more. V gene TRBV5-1 combines with J gene TRBJ2-1; 8 bases match TRBD1. CDR3 length: 15 amino acids. Trimming removed 2 bases from V and 6 bases from J; junction bases left unmatched: 7. The germline V gene encodes CDR1 SGHRS and CDR2 YFSETQ. The CDR3 here is CASSFKLTGGNEQFF. CDR3 DNA sequence: TGCGCCAGCAGCTTTAAGCTAACAGGGGGCAATGAGCAGTTCTTC.

This clonotype appeared a few times. This sequence joins TRBV25-1 and TRBJ2-7; tentatively, D is TRBD1 or TRBD2 (6 bases each). Trimming removed 6 bases from V and 1 base from J, with 10 bases in between. The CDR3 extends over 13 amino acids. CDR1 and CDR2 from the germline V gene are MGHDK and SYGVNS. The CDR3 sequence is CASRVGGSYEQYF. The DNA of the CDR3 is TGTGCCAGCAGGGTAGGGGGGTCCTACGAGCAGTACTTC.

This clonotype was seen more than once but under ten times. The chain joins TRBV4-2 to TRBJ2-7; D is ambiguous. CDR1 is LGHNA and CDR2 is YNFKEQ in the germline V gene. Trimming shortened V by 2 bases and J by 3 bases, and 8 bases separated the two germline ends. There are 13 residues in the CDR3. This CDR3 is CASSQFLYYEQYF. The CDR3 DNA sequence: TGTGCCAGCAGCCAATTCCTTTACTACGAGCAGTACTTC.

This clonotype was counted a few times. V gene TRBV20-1 combines with J gene TRBJ2-1, with D unclear. Germline assignment: CDR1 DFQATT and CDR2 SNEGSKA (reference sequence). Trimming left V 3 bases short and J 0 bases short, with 18 bases between. The CDR3 loop spans 17 amino acids. The CDR3 coding sequence is TGCAGTGCTAGCCCTGCCGCCGGGCGGAGCTCCTACAATGAGCAGTTCTTC. This sequence encodes CSASPAAGRSSYNEQFF.

On this clonotype itself: At one end the junction does not follow the germline gene, possibly because of a read error. V usage is TRBV28 and J usage is TRBJ2-1; 9 nucleotides match TRBD1. There are 13 residues in the CDR3. Germline CDR1 reads MDHEN; CDR2 reads SYDVKM. The CDR3 loop reads CASKGTGYNEQFF. The CDR3 DNA is TGTGCAAGCAAGGGGACAGGGTACAATGAGCAGTTCTTC.

The V call is TRBV12-3 or TRBV12-4, the J call TRBJ2-3; a weak D match, TRBD2 (6 bases). CDR3 length: 11 amino acids. Deletions cut 8 bases from V and 6 bases from J, with 9 bases between. As DNA, the CDR3 is TGTGCCAGCGCTGCGGGGGATACGCAGTATTTT. It codes for CASAAGDTQYF.

The V call is TRBV6-1, the J call TRBJ1-4; a weak D match, TRBD1 (6 bases). This CDR3 spans 15 amino acids. Between the trimmed V and J ends, which lost 1 base and 8 bases, there was a span of 14 bases. The germline V gene encodes CDR1 MNHNS and CDR2 SASEGT. The CDR3 loop reads CASSEGPSRGEKLFF. The CDR3 nucleotides read TGTGCCAGCAGTGAAGGGCCCTCGAGGGGGGAAAAACTGTTTTTT.

The chain joins TRBV18 to TRBJ1-1; the D is unclear. Per the germline V gene, CDR1 is KGHSH and CDR2 is LQKENI. The CDR3 is 11 amino acids. V was clipped by 5 bases and J by 4 bases, with 5 bases between them. The CDR3 DNA sequence: TGTGCCAGCTCAACCTTCACTGAAGCTTTCTTT. This sequence encodes CASSTFTEAFF.

This chain links TRBV12-3 or TRBV12-4 with TRBJ2-5; D remains ambiguous. The CDR3 length is 12 residues. V shed 7 bases and J shed 5 bases, with 11 bases lying between them. CDR3 amino acids: CASTQGRETQYF. The CDR3 DNA is TGTGCCAGCACCCAAGGTCGGGAGACCCAGTACTTC.

This clonotype was seen only a few times. The V and J genes are TRBV7-6 and TRBJ2-7; tentatively, D is TRBD1 (6 bases). CDR3 length equals 13 residues. Trimming removed 5 bases at V and 2 bases at J, with 10 bases between. Looked up from germline, CDR1 is SGHVS and CDR2 is FNYEAQ. CDR3 sequence: CASSPRQAYEQYF. The CDR3 DNA reads as TGTGCCAGCAGCCCTAGACAGGCCTACGAGCAGTACTTC. Complete variable domain (other parts from reference TRBV7-6 and TRBJ2-7): GAGVSQSPRYKVTKRGQDVALRCDPISGHVSLYWYRQALGQGPEFLTYFNYEAQQDKSGLPNDRFSAERPEGSISTLTIQRTEQRDSAMYRCASSPRQAYEQYFGPGTRLTVT.